The 25 T cell receptor beta chains below come from one sample, sequenced in a study of T cell repertoires in urothelial bladder cancer. The data were produced by immunoSEQ multiplex PCR, yet TCRdb's version contains in-frame clones alone and is incomplete. The data contain 13,000 or so clones, 66% of them seen just once; the ten biggest clones take up around 9.5%. Sequencing was carried out using tumor-infiltrating cells from bladder cancer. The source is a human donor with urothelial carcinoma.

The sample holds a few counts of this clone. The chain has TRBV19 and TRBJ2-7; D gene uncertain. This CDR3 comprises 15 residues. Germline V gives CDR1 LNHDA, CDR2 SQIVND (reference sequence). V lost 3 bases, J lost 7 bases, and 19 bases lay in between. The CDR3: CASSIQGLTAEEQYF. The CDR3 DNA is TGTGCCAGTAGTATTCAAGGTCTCACAGCAGAGGAGCAGTACTTC.

The chain recombines TRBV2 with TRBJ1-3; possible D gene TRBD1, 5 bases. CDR3 size: 14 residues. Trimming pared 6 bases from V and 0 bases from J, leaving 9 bases between. Germline values: CDR1 SNHLY, CDR2 FYNNEI. CDR3 coding DNA: TGTGCCAGCAGAGATAGGGGCTCTGGAAACACCATATATTTT. It translates to CASRDRGSGNTIYF.

This chain connects TRBV12-5 to TRBJ2-3; the D is unclear. Looked up from germline, CDR1 is LGHNT and CDR2 is FRNRAP. V was clipped by 6 bases and J by 0 bases, with 10 bases between them. This CDR3 is 14 amino acids long. CDR3 nucleotide sequence: TGTGCTAGTGGCCGCCCGGAGAGCACAGATACGCAGTATTTT. Encoded protein: CASGRPESTDTQYF.

This clone came up a few times. The chain is built from TRBV5-1 and TRBJ2-2, with a possible D match to TRBD1 (6 bases). In germline, CDR1 is SGHRS, CDR2 YFSETQ. The CDR3 has 13 residues. V lost 4 bases and J lost 6, with 10 bases in between. CDR3 region: CASSQQGAGELFF. The CDR3 DNA sequence: TGCGCCAGCAGCCAACAGGGAGCCGGGGAGCTGTTTTTT.

The chain recombines TRBV10-3 with TRBJ1-1, with D tentatively TRBD1 (6 bases). Trimming shortened V by 10 bases and J by 7 bases, and 13 bases separated the two germline ends. The CDR3 totals 11 residues. CDR1 ENHRY and CDR2 SYGVKD come from the germline V gene. The CDR3 loop reads CATKGEGEAFF. CDR3 in DNA: TGTGCCACCAAGGGGGAGGGTGAAGCTTTCTTT.

V gene TRBV11-2 combines with J gene TRBJ2-1; 7 positions agree with TRBD1. This CDR3 comprises 18 residues. Germline values: CDR1 SGHAT, CDR2 FQNNGV. Trimming removed 0 bases from V and 0 bases from J; junction bases left unmatched: 8. For the CDR3, the DNA is TGTGCCAGCAGCTTAGATAGAGGGGGCCGAAACTCCTACAATGAGCAGTTCTTC. Translation: CASSLDRGGRNSYNEQFF.

V gene TRBV5-1 combines with J gene TRBJ2-3; 14 nucleotides agree with TRBD2. This CDR3 spans 19 amino acids. CDR1 is SGHRS, CDR2 YFSETQ, per germline. V was pared by 0 bases and J by 1 base, with 7 bases of the junction left unmatched. The CDR3 DNA reads as TGCGCCAGCAGCTTGGGTGCGACTAGCGGGGGGGCCGGCACAGATACGCAGTATTTT. Its protein is CASSLGATSGGAGTDTQYF.

The chain has TRBV30 and TRBJ1-2; D is ambiguous. The CDR3 totals 12 residues. CDR1 and CDR2 from the germline V gene are GTSNPN and SVGIG (reference sequence). Trimming cost V 1 base and J 7 bases, with 10 bases left between them. CDR3 in amino acids: CAWSAGVGGYTF. CDR3 in DNA: TGTGCCTGGAGTGCTGGGGTCGGTGGCTACACCTTC.

This chain links TRBV19 with TRBJ1-3, with 7 bases fitting TRBD1. V trimming: 7 bases; J trimming: 3 bases; junction bases outside the gene matches: 9. The CDR3 runs to 15 residues. From germline, CDR1 is LNHDA and CDR2 SQIVND (reference sequence). CDR3 protein: CASNRPGTDGNTIYF. CDR3 nucleotide sequence: TGTGCCAGTAACCGCCCTGGGACAGATGGAAACACCATATATTTT.

Here the CDR3 DNA reads TGTGCCAGCAGACGTTCTCGCGGGGCCTTCTACGAGCAGTACGTC. The encoded protein is CASRRSRGAFYEQYV. This sequence joins TRBV6-5 and TRBJ2-7; a possible D gene is TRBD2 (6 bases). Germline V gives CDR1 MNHEY, CDR2 SVGAGI. This CDR3 is 15 amino acids long. Between the trimmed V and J ends, which lost 6 bases and 3 bases, there was a span of 18 bases.

The chain links TRBV7-2 to TRBJ2-5, with 11 bases identical to TRBD2. The CDR3 has 14 amino acids. After removal of 5 bases from V and 3 bases from J, the junction contained 2 bases not matched to a gene. CDR1 SGHTA and CDR2 FQGNSA come from the germline V gene. The DNA of the CDR3 is TGTGCCAGCAGCCTGGGACTAGCGGAAGAGACCCAGTACTTC. Its translation: CASSLGLAEETQYF.

V is TRBV6-1 and J is TRBJ2-6; possible D gene TRBD2, 6 bases. With 4 bases removed from V and 3 bases from J, the gap between germline ends came to 19 bases. The CDR3 is 18 residues long. Germline V gives CDR1 MNHNS, CDR2 SASEGT. The CDR3 protein is CASSGKTGRAGGANVLTF. The CDR3 DNA reads as TGTGCCAGCAGTGGAAAGACGGGGAGAGCGGGTGGGGCCAACGTCCTGACTTTC.

The chain has TRBV21-1 and TRBJ2-5; the D call in the table, TRBD2, was not verified against the DNA. TRBV21-1 has pseudogene status. There are 15 residues in the CDR3. The CDR3 loop is CASSKALWGGETQYF. The CDR3 DNA reads as TGTGCCAGCAGCAAAGCGCTTTGGGGAGGTGAGACCCAGTACTTC.

V is TRBV11-3 and J is TRBJ1-1; 9 nucleotides align to TRBD1. The germline gives CDR1 SGHNT, CDR2 YENEEA. The CDR3 extends over 16 amino acids. J was trimmed by 1 base and V by 0 bases; bases with no gene match: 3. Here the CDR3 DNA reads TGTGCCAGCAGCTTAGATTCGGGACAGGGGAACACTGAAGCTTTCTTT. Translating gives CASSLDSGQGNTEAFF.

The chain is built from TRBV5-1 and TRBJ1-1; weak D call: TRBD1 (6 bases). The CDR3 sequence is 13 residues long. From germline, CDR1 is SGHRS and CDR2 YFSETQ. V dropped 5 bases and J dropped 11 bases, with 19 bases sitting between them. The CDR3 DNA sequence: TGCGCCAGCAGGCCGGCACGGGACATGGCGGCTTTCTTT. It translates to CASRPARDMAAFF.

Only a few counts were recorded for this clone. The V and J genes are TRBV9 and TRBJ1-1; no clear D. V was cut by 1 base and J by 1 base, with 8 bases left in between. Germline V gene sequence: CDR1 SGDLS, CDR2 YYNGEE. CDR3 size: 14 residues. In nucleotides, the CDR3 is TGTGCCAGCAGCGTAAGCGGTTCGAACACTGAAGCTTTCTTT. This gives the protein CASSVSGSNTEAFF.

CDR3: CASKEQGEVEQYF. CDR3 nucleotide sequence: TGTGCCAGCAAGGAACAGGGGGAGGTCGAGCAGTACTTC. The chain uses TRBV6-1 and TRBJ2-7; 8 nucleotides line up with TRBD1. The CDR3 is 13 residues long. Germline V gene data show CDR1 as MNHNS and CDR2 as SASEGT. With 7 bases clipped from V and 6 bases from J, the junction kept 8 bases outside the gene matches.

The chain's CDR3 is CASSATGVKNEKLFF. Written as DNA, the CDR3 is TGTGCCAGCAGCGCTACAGGGGTGAAGAATGAAAAACTGTTTTTT. This chain links TRBV9 with TRBJ1-4, with 7 bases identical to TRBD1. V was clipped by 3 bases and J by 5 bases; unmatched bases: 7. CDR3 length equals 15 residues. Per the germline V gene, CDR1 is SGDLS and CDR2 is YYNGEE.

This clone was observed a handful of times. This rearrangement joins TRBV4-3 to TRBJ2-1; D unclear. Germline V gene data show CDR1 as LGHNA and CDR2 as YSLEER. The V end was cut by 0 bases, the J end by 4 bases, with 4 bases between. CDR3 size: 13 residues. Here the CDR3 DNA reads TGCGCCAGCAGCCAAGATGGGTACAATGAGCAGTTCTTC. Translation: CASSQDGYNEQFF.

With regard to this clone: At one end the junction does not follow the germline gene, possibly because of a read error. The chain recombines TRBV15 with TRBJ2-5; TRBD1 matches at 7 bases. CDR1 and CDR2 (germline): LNHNV, YYDKDF (reference sequence). The CDR3 is made up of 13 amino acids. CDR3 protein: CATTNRGQETQHF. CDR3 sequence (DNA): TGTGCCACCACCAACAGGGGCCAAGAGACCCAGCACTTC.

V usage is TRBV2 and J usage is TRBJ2-3; the D gene is possibly TRBD1 (5 bases). This CDR3 comprises 15 residues. Germline CDR1 reads SNHLY; CDR2 reads FYNNEI. Between the trimmed V and J ends, which lost 2 bases and 3 bases, there was a span of 12 bases. The CDR3 nucleotides are TGTGCCAGCAGTGAATTTCAGGGCAGAACAGATACGCAGTATTTT. Its translation: CASSEFQGRTDTQYF. Full variable domain (remainder filled in from reference TRBV2 and TRBJ2-3): EPEVTQTPSHQVTQMGQEVILRCVPISNHLYFYWYRQILGQKVEFLVSFYNNEISEKSEIFDDQFSVERPDGSNFTLKIRSTKLEDSAMYFCASSEFQGRTDTQYFGPGTRLTVL.

The chain has TRBV18 and TRBJ2-1, with D perhaps matching TRBD2 (6 bases). The germline V gene has CDR1 KGHSH and CDR2 LQKENI. The CDR3 is 15 amino acids. V was clipped by 6 bases and J by 6 bases, with 18 bases between them. CDR3 in DNA: TGTGCCAGCTCCATCATCGGGACTCGAAGCAATGAGCAGTTCTTC. Its translation is CASSIIGTRSNEQFF.

The chain links TRBV6-6 to TRBJ2-3; D unresolved. Per the germline V gene, CDR1 is MNHNY and CDR2 is SVGAGI (reference sequence). CDR3 size: 16 residues. Trimming pared 2 bases from V and 0 bases from J, leaving 12 bases between. The CDR3 nucleotides are TGTGCCAGCAGTTACCCATCGGGTTCAAGCACAGATACGCAGTATTTT. Protein sequence: CASSYPSGSSTDTQYF.

The chain links TRBV29-1 to TRBJ1-3; D call uncertain. Germline CDR1 reads SQVTM; CDR2 reads ANQGSEA. The ends were cut back, 2 bases at V and 4 bases at J, with 3 bases in the middle. There are 11 residues in the CDR3. The CDR3 DNA follows: TGCAGCGTTGAACTCGGAAACACCATATATTTT. This codes for CSVELGNTIYF. Full variable domain (rest looked up from reference TRBV29-1 and TRBJ1-3): SAVISQKPSRDICQRGTSLTIQCQVDSQVTMMFWYRQQPGQSLTLIATANQGSEATYESGFVIDKFPISRPNLTFSTLTVSNMSPEDSSIYLCSVELGNTIYFGEGSWLTVV.

This clone rates as medium-sized. The CDR3 bases are TGTGCCAGCAGCCCGTGGCAGGGGAAACTGTTTTTT. This translates into CASSPWQGKLFF. V is TRBV5-4 and J is TRBJ1-4; a weak D match, TRBD1 (6 bases). The length of the CDR3 is 12 residues. V was pared by 4 bases and J by 11 bases, with 12 bases between. Germline CDR1 reads SGHNT; CDR2 reads YYREEE (reference sequence).